The rows below give T cell receptor beta chains drawn from one sample of a study of breast tumors, draining lymph nodes, adjacent tissues. TCRdb re-called the multiplex PCR reads with MiXCR, one entry per CDR3 protein. This table holds some 170,000 distinct CDR3 sequences, 33% found once. The specimen was axillary lymph node tissue. These receptors originate from a female donor with breast cancer. Some clones in this sample may be carry-over from other donors' samples. The conserved cysteine and the conserved F or W are not part of the CDR3 here. Fields, in order: J gene, V gene, CDR3 length, CDR3 protein.

TRBJ1-5 | TRBV10-1 | 12 | ASSDLEGDQPQH
TRBJ2-7 | TRBV6-2/TRBV6-3 | 12 | ASSHGGASYEQY
TRBJ2-7 | TRBV20-1 | 10 | SAIGTGNEQY
TRBJ2-3 | TRBV29-1 | 15 | SVEDTYGGGMGDTQY
TRBJ2-3 | TRBV29-1 | 11 | SVVGQSTDTQY
TRBJ1-4 | TRBV5-1 | 13 | ASSLMVQGDEKLF
TRBJ2-1 | TRBV9 | 14 | ASSEVAGGPFNEQF
TRBJ1-5 | TRBV6-1 | 11 | ASQWSPNQPQH
TRBJ2-7 | TRBV4-1 | 16 | ASSQVVNVDRQTYEQY
TRBJ2-7 | TRBV7-6 | 13 | ASSGQGGGERKQY
TRBJ2-6 | TRBV6-5 | 12 | ASNKDGGANVLT
TRBJ1-6 | TRBV6-7 | 16 | ASSQAQSRDTDNSPLH
TRBJ2-1 | TRBV5-1 | 12 | ASSLRGLSNEQF
TRBJ1-3 | TRBV18 | 13 | ASSPNGGAGNTIY
TRBJ1-1 | TRBV7-2 | 11 | ASSLVWDREAF
TRBJ2-5 | TRBV7-2 | 16 | ASSLVTSSGGLQETQY
TRBJ1-3 | TRBV10-2 | 12 | ASSESGSGNTIY
TRBJ1-2 | TRBV6-1 | 13 | ASSERDRVDYGYT
TRBJ2-7 | TRBV11-1 | 18 | ASSFYICSARGMATYEQY
TRBJ1-4 | TRBV9 | 14 | VSSKVIVATNEKLF
TRBJ1-5 | TRBV10-2 | 14 | ASSGHMGQGSQPQH
TRBJ1-5 | TRBV10-3 | 12 | ALGEGVSNQPQH
TRBJ1-1 | TRBV6-5 | 11 | ASSPFGGAEAF
TRBJ1-6 | TRBV5-1 | 13 | ASSLVQGEHSPLH
TRBJ2-5 | TRBV30 | 9 | AFHTGETQY
TRBJ2-7 | TRBV7-2 | 13 | ASSSITSGGYEQY
TRBJ1-6 | TRBV2 | 11 | ASMGQEYSPLH
TRBJ2-2 | TRBV5-5 | 14 | ASSPPGTLNTGELF
TRBJ1-2 | TRBV6-1 | 13 | ASSEEGGTNYGYT
TRBJ2-5 | TRBV20-1 | 10 | SARGDGGTQY
TRBJ2-1 | TRBV30 | 13 | AWSTRLAAYNEQF
TRBJ2-7 | TRBV11-3 | 13 | ASSLACPIIYEQY
TRBJ2-1 | TRBV19 | 16 | ASSIHSLGGPLWNEQF
TRBJ2-3 | TRBV29-1 | 13 | SVGPSGTRTDTQY
TRBJ2-7 | TRBV6-6 | 11 | ASSYGGRAEQY
TRBJ2-7 | TRBV7-2 | 13 | ASSFPGTGPYEQY
TRBJ2-4 | TRBV7-9 | 13 | ASSLDTSKAYIQY
TRBJ2-1 | TRBV2 | 14 | ASSEMFGDGSNEQF
TRBJ1-6 | TRBV10-3 | 11 | AISPDRGSPLH
TRBJ2-7 | TRBV10-2 | 13 | ASSEYVGRDYEQY
TRBJ2-1 | TRBV11-2 | 15 | ASSIHSGRALYNEQF
TRBJ1-5 | TRBV12-3/TRBV12-4 | 15 | ASSLIAGPYSNQPQH
TRBJ2-7 | TRBV7-9 | 13 | ASSFPDRGVYEQY
TRBJ2-1 | TRBV7-2 | 13 | ASSLGRGTGNEQF
TRBJ1-6 | TRBV20-1 | 10 | SDKRPGSPPH
TRBJ2-7 | TRBV5-8 | 13 | ASSLGDGRNYEQY
TRBJ2-6 | TRBV5-1 | 13 | ASMTTGTGANVLT
TRBJ2-7 | TRBV25-1 | 10 | ASRSFSYEQY
TRBJ2-3 | TRBV6-4 | 12 | ASSIGTSTDTQY
TRBJ1-2 | TRBV6-4 | 12 | ASSSDRGSNGYT
TRBJ2-7 | TRBV7-2 | 12 | ASSTGTGGLEQY
TRBJ2-5 | TRBV24-1 | 13 | ATSDPTSGKETQY
TRBJ2-7 | TRBV9 | 12 | ASSAGNSPNEQY
TRBJ2-3 | TRBV10-1 | 12 | ATTRESPTDTQY
TRBJ2-3 | TRBV5-6 | 9 | ASSVGDTQY
TRBJ1-4 | TRBV4-1 | 14 | ASSQGRLTTNEKLF